This T cell receptor (beta chain) was recorded in a study of T cells after yellow fever vaccination. Study outcomes and limitations: Abundant clonotypes from the bulk population could have been carried over as contaminants into FACS-sorted repertoires. Post-booster reappearance was seen for most primary-vaccination clones (about 96% CD4, around 88% CD8).

UMIs and a universal primer site were added when TCR cDNA was made by 5'RACE template switching. TCRdb processed the 5' RACE reads anew with MiXCR; each CDR3 protein has one entry. This table has about 580,000 distinct CDR3 sequences, less than 20% appearing once. This clonotype was counted a few times. Its antigen is unknown. Trimming took off 0 bases at V and 7 bases at J, with 13 bases between the two ends. The CDR3 is 14 residues long. Per germline, CDR1 SGHRS and CDR2 YFSETQ. This specimen consisted of PBMCs, obtained 5 days after the first yellow fever vaccination. This chain uses TRBV5-1 with TRBJ1-1; D gene uncertain. The source is a man younger than 35 who received the YFV17D yellow fever vaccine. In DNA, the CDR3 is TGCGCCAGCAGCTTGGAGGTGATAGGGAATGAAGCTTTCTTT. The encoded protein is CASSLEVIGNEAFF.